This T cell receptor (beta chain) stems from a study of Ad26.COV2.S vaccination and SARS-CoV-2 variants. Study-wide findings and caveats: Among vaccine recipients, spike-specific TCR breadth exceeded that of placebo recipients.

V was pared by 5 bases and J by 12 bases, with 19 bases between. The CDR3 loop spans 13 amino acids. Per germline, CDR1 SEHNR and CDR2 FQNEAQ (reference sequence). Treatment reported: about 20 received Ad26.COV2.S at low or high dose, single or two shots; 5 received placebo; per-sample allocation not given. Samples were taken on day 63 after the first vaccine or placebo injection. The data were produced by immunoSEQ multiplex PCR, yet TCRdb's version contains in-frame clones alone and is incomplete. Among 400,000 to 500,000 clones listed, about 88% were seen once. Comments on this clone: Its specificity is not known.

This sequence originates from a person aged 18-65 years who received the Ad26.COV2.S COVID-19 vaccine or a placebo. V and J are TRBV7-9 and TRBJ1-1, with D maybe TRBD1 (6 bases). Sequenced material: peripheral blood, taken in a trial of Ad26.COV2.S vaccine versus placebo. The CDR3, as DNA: TGTGCCAGCAGCAAAGACAGGTTAAGCACGTCTTTCTTT. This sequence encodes CASSKDRLSTSFF.